This record looks at one T cell receptor (beta chain) sequence and its context. The antigen is unknown. This sample is part of a study of cytomegalovirus exposure and HLA in healthy donors. For the study at large: There were 65 million to 85 million unique TCRs (from HLA-typed donors) in an early data release. Regarding the study as a whole: Most TCR sequences were uncommon, yet certain public TCRs appeared in many donors. According to the study, roughly 160 TCR beta chains were cytomegalovirus-associated. Later analysis indicated greater clonal expansion among HLA-associated TCR beta chains than among equally common other chains.

The CDR3 has 13 amino acids. J lost 7 bases, V lost 3 bases, and 4 bases had no gene match. CDR1 is SGDLS, CDR2 YYNGEE, per germline. PCR was performed using 60 Vbeta and 13 Jbeta primers. The assay was immunoSEQ multiplex PCR, and TCRdb's table has in-frame clones only and misses some. The sample contains around 140,000 clones, about 83% of which appear only once. The V call is TRBV9, the J call TRBJ2-3; 8 bases align to TRBD1. This receptor was obtained from a woman aged 25-40 years in good health and CMV-seronegative. Sequencing was carried out using PBMCs. In DNA, the CDR3 is TGTGCCAGCAGCGGGGACAGGTCAAATACGCAGTATTTT. This sequence encodes CASSGDRSNTQYF.